Detailed here is one T cell receptor (beta chain). The sample comes from a study of blood T cell repertoires in COVID-19. Generated by immunoSEQ multiplex PCR, the TCRdb table keeps only in-frame clones and is missing some. The repertoire holds fewer than 250,000 clones, just under 85% seen once, with 5.5% to 8% in the top ten. Specimen: peripheral blood. The sequence was collected from an older woman with active or convalescent COVID-19.

The CDR3 protein is CASSPDRGEQYF. In DNA, the CDR3 is TGTGCCAGCAGCCCTGACAGGGGCGAGCAGTACTTC. The chain links TRBV6-6 to TRBJ2-7; 8 positions match TRBD1. Germline V gene data show CDR1 as MNHNY and CDR2 as SVGAGI (reference sequence). Unmatched junction bases numbered 4, after V lost 6 bases and J lost 6 bases. This CDR3 has 12 residues.